These 28 T cell receptor beta chains share one sample of origin, sequenced in a study of identical twins. A single record per CDR3 protein comes from TCRdb applying MiXCR to the 5' RACE reads. Altogether 1.5 million to 2 million distinct CDR3 sequences are present, 32% being singletons, with the ten largest covering about 0.27%. Sequencing input: cord blood. The source is a newborn girl in good health.

The J gene is TRBJ1-5, the V gene TRBV5-5; TRBD1 might be the D (5 bases). Trimming took off 4 bases at V and 3 bases at J, with 11 bases between the two ends. Per the germline V gene, CDR1 is SGHKS and CDR2 is YYEKEE (reference sequence). This CDR3 contains 14 residues. The CDR3, as DNA: TGTGCCAGCAGCGGTGGGGGTACCAATCAGCCCCAGCATTTT. This sequence encodes CASSGGGTNQPQHF.

This clonotype was seen a few times. The chain couples TRBV4-1 to TRBJ2-7; D assignment may be TRBD1 or TRBD2 (5 bases each). Germline-derived CDR1 and CDR2 are MGHRA and YSYEKL. The CDR3 has 15 residues. V gave up 1 base and J gave up 5 bases, with 15 bases separating them. CDR3 nucleotides: TGCGCCAGCAGCCAAGGACAGAGGGTTAGCCACGAGCAGTACTTC. Amino acid sequence: CASSQGQRVSHEQYF.

This clonotype has a handful of counts. V is TRBV6-7 and J is TRBJ2-7; 7 bases agree with TRBD2. TRBV6-7 is an open reading frame whose function is uncertain. V lost 2 bases, J lost 7 bases, and 11 bases stayed unmatched. The CDR3 loop spans 15 amino acids. CDR3 bases: TGTGCCAGCAGTTACGGACTAGTGGTAAACAATGAGCAGTACTTC. Residues: CASSYGLVVNNEQYF.

At least ten counts were recorded for this clonotype. The chain recombines TRBV10-3 with TRBJ2-1; D assignment may be TRBD1 or TRBD2 (5 bases each). Germline CDR1 and CDR2: ENHRY and SYGVKD. The CDR3 extends over 15 amino acids. Trimming took 4 bases from V and 5 from J, leaving 15 bases between them. The CDR3 loop is CAISALPRGDNEQFF. CDR3 nucleotides: TGTGCCATCAGTGCCTTACCCCGAGGGGACAATGAGCAGTTCTTC.

This chain connects TRBV20-1 to TRBJ1-2; a weak D match, TRBD1 (5 bases). The CDR3 has 13 amino acids. The germline gives CDR1 DFQATT, CDR2 SNEGSKA (reference sequence). Trimming pared 4 bases from V and 4 bases from J, leaving 13 bases between. The chain's CDR3 is CSAKYRLLYGYTF. In nucleotides, the CDR3 is TGCAGTGCTAAATACAGGCTACTCTATGGCTACACCTTC.

This clonotype was seen more than once but under ten times. The chain links TRBV14 to TRBJ2-3, with TRBD2 as a possible D gene (6 bases). Germline loops: CDR1 SGHDN, CDR2 FVKESK. The CDR3 has 16 amino acids. Trimming took off 3 bases at V and 0 bases at J, with 13 bases between the two ends. CDR3 in DNA: TGTGCCAGCAGCCAGTGGGACTGGACTAGCACAGATACGCAGTATTTT. Amino acid sequence: CASSQWDWTSTDTQYF.

The chain recombines TRBV20-1 with TRBJ2-3, with 10 nucleotides matching TRBD1. The CDR3 consists of 17 residues. Germline-derived CDR1 and CDR2 are DFQATT and SNEGSKA (reference sequence). V lost 1 base, J lost 1 base, and 8 bases stayed unmatched. The CDR3 here is CSARGRETGGGTDTQYF. In DNA, the CDR3 is TGCAGTGCTAGAGGAAGGGAGACAGGGGGCGGCACAGATACGCAGTATTTT.

The V and J genes are TRBV5-4 and TRBJ2-7; possibly TRBD1 for D (6 bases). This CDR3 has 15 amino acids. Germline V lookup: CDR1 SGHNT, CDR2 YYREEE (reference sequence). Deletions cut 1 base from V and 3 bases from J, with 14 bases between. CDR3 coding DNA: TGTGCCAGCAGCTTGTCATCACAGGGCCACTACGAGCAGTACTTC. It specifies CASSLSSQGHYEQYF.

In its sample, this clonotype was seen a few times. The chain couples TRBV9 to TRBJ2-7; D possibly corresponds to TRBD1 (5 bases). Germline V gene sequence: CDR1 SGDLS, CDR2 YYNGEE. V was pared by 1 base and J by 1 base, with 9 bases between. The CDR3 has 14 amino acids. The CDR3: CASSVTGVSYEQYF. The CDR3 DNA is TGTGCCAGCAGCGTAACAGGAGTTTCCTACGAGCAGTACTTC.

This clonotype was counted between two and nine times. The V gene is TRBV5-1, the J gene TRBJ1-1, with 9 positions matching TRBD1. The CDR3 consists of 17 residues. Unmatched junction bases numbered 7, after V lost 0 bases and J lost 1 base. The germline CDR1 and CDR2 sequences are SGHRS and YFSETQ. CDR3 sequence reads: CASSLERDRVRNTEAFF. The CDR3 DNA reads as TGCGCCAGCAGCTTGGAAAGGGACAGGGTTAGGAACACTGAAGCTTTCTTT. The whole variable domain, remainder taken from reference TRBV5-1 and TRBJ1-1, is KAGVTQTPRYLIKTRGQQVTLSCSPISGHRSVSWYQQTPGQGLQFLFEYFSETQRNKGNFPGRFSGRQFSNSRSEMNVSTLELGDSALYLCASSLERDRVRNTEAFFGQGTRLTVV.

The chain joins TRBV7-9 to TRBJ2-1; 8 bases are a match to TRBD1. Germline V lookup: CDR1 SEHNR, CDR2 FQNEAQ (reference sequence). The J segment lost 7 bases and the V segment lost 5 bases, leaving 7 bases of the junction unmatched. There are 14 residues in the CDR3. The CDR3 region is CASSARTGLNEQFF. The CDR3 DNA sequence: TGTGCCAGCAGCGCCCGGACAGGGCTTAATGAGCAGTTCTTC.

The gene calls are TRBV12-3 or TRBV12-4 and TRBJ2-7; no reliable D call. The V gene lost 8 bases and the J gene lost 5 bases, with 16 bases spanning the gap. CDR3 length: 13 residues. The CDR3 region is CASSKSRGDEQYF. The CDR3 bases are TGTGCCAGCTCCAAGTCCCGCGGCGACGAGCAGTACTTC.

This chain joins TRBV11-2 and TRBJ2-1, with unresolved D. CDR1 SGHAT and CDR2 FQNNGV come from the germline V gene. V was pared by 2 bases and J by 6 bases, with 8 bases between. The CDR3 has 13 amino acids. CDR3 amino acids: CASSLNYSNEQFF. CDR3 nucleotide sequence: TGTGCCAGCAGCTTAAACTACAGCAATGAGCAGTTCTTC.

This chain connects TRBV27 to TRBJ1-5; D is undetermined. The CDR3 runs to 14 residues. V dropped 2 bases and J dropped 3 bases, with 8 bases sitting between them. Germline V lookup: CDR1 MNHEY, CDR2 SMNVEV (reference sequence). This CDR3 is CASSLGILNQPQHF. The CDR3 region has the DNA TGTGCCAGCAGTTTAGGTATCCTCAATCAGCCCCAGCATTTT.

This chain uses TRBV21-1 with TRBJ1-4. TRBV21-1 corresponds to a pseudogene. CDR3 length: 8 amino acids. Written as DNA, the CDR3 is TGTGCCAGCCCAGAACTGTTTTTT. It encodes CASPELFF.

This chain links TRBV5-1 with TRBJ2-4; 8 bases map to TRBD1. After removal of 2 bases from V and 14 bases from J, the junction contained 6 bases not matched to a gene. Germline values: CDR1 SGHRS, CDR2 YFSETQ. This CDR3 has 12 amino acids. DNA of the CDR3: TGCGCCAGCAGCTTAGGGACAGGTTACGAGTACTTC. Translation gives CASSLGTGYEYF.

This clonotype was counted between two and nine times. The chain recombines TRBV5-5 with TRBJ2-7, with D unclear. Germline CDR1 reads SGHKS; CDR2 reads YYEKEE (reference sequence). There are 14 residues in the CDR3. The V gene lost 2 bases and the J gene lost 3 bases, with 12 bases spanning the gap. The CDR3 reads CASSLPTVYYEQYF. CDR3 in DNA: TGTGCCAGCAGCTTACCGACTGTCTACTACGAGCAGTACTTC.

The V and J genes are TRBV28 and TRBJ1-2; TRBD1 is a possible D gene (6 bases). Germline assignment: CDR1 MDHEN and CDR2 SYDVKM. V was pared by 6 bases and J by 3 bases, with 14 bases between. This CDR3 comprises 14 residues. CDR3 loop: CASRAAGTYYGYTF. The CDR3 nucleotides are TGTGCCAGCAGGGCCGCAGGGACATACTATGGCTACACCTTC.

This clonotype was seen many times. J is TRBJ2-4 and V is TRBV5-8; tentatively, D is TRBD2 (6 bases). Germline V gene lookup returns CDR1 SGHTS and CDR2 YDEGEE. This CDR3 spans 18 amino acids. V was pared by 4 bases and J by 0 bases, with 20 bases between. Written as DNA, the CDR3 is TGTGCCAGCAGCAATGGTGTCGGGACTTACCTAGCCAAAAACATTCAGTACTTC. Amino acids: CASSNGVGTYLAKNIQYF.

This clonotype was detected a few times. The chain has TRBV19 and TRBJ2-3; a weak D match, TRBD1 (6 bases). The CDR3 extends over 17 amino acids. Deletions cut 2 bases from V and 4 bases from J, with 19 bases between. Germline V lookup: CDR1 LNHDA, CDR2 SQIVND (reference sequence). CDR3 in amino acids: CASSILQGRSGADTQYF. The CDR3 DNA follows: TGTGCCAGTAGTATACTACAGGGAAGAAGTGGGGCAGATACGCAGTATTTT.

The V and J genes are TRBV29-1 and TRBJ2-3, with 8 bases matching TRBD1. The CDR3 consists of 15 residues. V dropped 7 bases and J dropped 3; count of bases not matched to a gene: 12. Per germline, CDR1 SQVTM and CDR2 ANQGSEA. The DNA for the CDR3 is TGCAGCGGGAGCGAGAGGACAGGGAGAACAGATACGCAGTATTTT. Translation: CSGSERTGRTDTQYF.

This clonotype came up a few times. The rearrangement links TRBV12-3 or TRBV12-4 to TRBJ1-5, with D possibly matching TRBD1 (6 bases). The V end was cut by 6 bases, the J end by 1 base, with 13 bases between. The length of the CDR3 is 15 residues. The CDR3 sequence: CASSPWTESNQPQHF. The CDR3 DNA reads as TGTGCCAGCAGCCCTTGGACAGAAAGCAATCAGCCCCAGCATTTT.

This CDR3 reads CASSLKSQGEQYF. CDR3 bases: TGTGCCAGCAGTTTAAAGAGCCAAGGGGAGCAGTACTTC. The V gene is TRBV27, the J gene TRBJ2-7; D not certain. The CDR3 extends over 13 amino acids. The germline gives CDR1 MNHEY, CDR2 SMNVEV (reference sequence). Trimming removed 2 bases from V and 7 bases from J, with 12 bases in between.

The rearrangement joins TRBV27 to TRBJ1-5; 7 bases align to TRBD1. The junction had 6 bases not matched to a gene; V was cut back by 5 bases and J by 2 bases. Per germline, CDR1 MNHEY and CDR2 SMNVEV (reference sequence). CDR3 length: 15 amino acids. The CDR3 loop is CASSPQGVRNQPQHF. Written as DNA, the CDR3 is TGTGCCAGCAGTCCCCAGGGGGTTCGCAATCAGCCCCAGCATTTT.

The genes are TRBV7-2 and TRBJ1-6; the D gene is possibly TRBD1 (6 bases). Germline V gene sequence: CDR1 SGHTA, CDR2 FQGNSA. This CDR3 contains 16 residues. Trimming left V 3 bases short and J 6 bases short, with 15 bases between. Written as DNA, the CDR3 is TGTGCCAGCAGCTTCTTCCGGGACATTTTTAATTCACCCCTCCACTTT. It encodes CASSFFRDIFNSPLHF.

In this sample, this clonotype turned up a few times. The chain links TRBV28 to TRBJ1-6; possibly TRBD1 for D (5 bases). The CDR3 length is 14 residues. CDR1 is MDHEN and CDR2 is SYDVKM in the germline V gene. Trimming took 7 bases from V and 2 from J, leaving 9 bases between them. The chain's CDR3 is CASTGTAYNSPLHF. DNA for the CDR3: TGTGCCAGCACCGGGACCGCCTATAATTCACCCCTCCACTTT.

This clonotype was detected only a few times. The chain links TRBV20-1 to TRBJ2-1; TRBD2 agrees at 11 bases. Germline values: CDR1 DFQATT, CDR2 SNEGSKA (reference sequence). After removal of 6 bases from V and 0 bases from J, the junction contained 7 bases not matched to a gene. The CDR3 has 16 residues. The CDR3, as DNA: TGCAGTGCGACTAGCGGGGCTGTTAGCTCCTACAATGAGCAGTTCTTC. This codes for CSATSGAVSSYNEQFF.

The rearrangement links TRBV20-1 to TRBJ2-2; 12 positions match TRBD2. Per germline, CDR1 DFQATT and CDR2 SNEGSKA (reference sequence). J gave up 4 bases and V 6 bases, and 15 bases lay outside the gene matches. The CDR3 spans 18 residues. CDR3 region: CSASRLAGALHFTGELFF. DNA of the CDR3: TGCAGTGCATCGAGACTAGCGGGGGCCCTTCACTTCACCGGGGAGCTGTTTTTT.